The rows below give T cell receptor beta chains drawn from one sample of a study of CD4 T cell repertoires and nickel. TCRdb reprocessed the RT-PCR reads via MiXCR and lists one record per CDR3 protein. The data contain a few hundred distinct CDR3 sequences, 30% to 35% of them singletons. Source material: CD4+ T cells from blood, not recorded whether cultured. Source of these receptors: a human donor in a nickel allergy study, with or without nickel allergy (not recorded which). It is not recorded whether this sample comes from one donor or several. CDR3s include the opening cysteine and the closing phenylalanine or tryptophan. A D gene is named only where the DNA matches it firmly. Size is omitted from some rows. Given values are once, few, many or a class for expanded clones.

TRBD1,-,TRBJ1-1,TRBV7-6,CASSSTGANTEAFF,TGTGCCAGCAGCTCGACAGGGGCGAACACTGAAGCTTTCTTT
-,few,TRBJ1-5,TRBV19,CASRTVDQPQHF,TGTGCCAGTAGGACCGTCGATCAGCCCCAGCATTTT
-,-,TRBJ1-1,TRBV2,CASGRSEEAFF,TGTGCCAGCGGCCGTTCGGAAGAAGCTTTCTTT
TRBD1,large,TRBJ1-1,TRBV18,CASSPYPSTGQGSNTEAFF,TGTGCCAGCTCACCATACCCCTCGACAGGGCAAGGGAGTAACACTGAAGCTTTCTTT
-,-,TRBJ1-6,TRBV10-3,CAISSQGREGAPLHF,TGTGCCATCAGTTCGCAGGGGCGAGAGGGTGCACCCCTCCACTTT
TRBD2,-,TRBJ2-7,TRBV6-5,CASSYLTGGGGEQYF,TGTGCCAGCAGTTACCTGACAGGCGGCGGGGGGGAGCAGTACTTC
-,-,TRBJ2-4,TRBV6-6,CASSYSTPGGRYF,TGTGCCAGCAGTTACTCGACCCCCGGGGGGCGGTACTTC
TRBD2,few,TRBJ2-3,TRBV4-2,CASSQDLRGGRDTQYF,TGTGCCAGCAGCCAAGATTTGCGGGGAGGGAGGGATACGCAGTATTTT
TRBD1,-,TRBJ1-1,TRBV28,CASSPGGIMNTEAFF,TGTGCCAGCAGTCCAGGGGGGATCATGAACACTGAAGCTTTCTTT
TRBD2,-,TRBJ2-4,TRBV10-1,CASSSAGSKNIQYF,TGCGCCAGCAGCTCAGCGGGATCCAAAAACATTCAGTACTTC
-,-,TRBJ1-5,TRBV27,CASSRTLDHNQPQHF,TGTGCCAGCAGTCGGACCCTAGACCACAATCAGCCCCAGCATTTT
-,-,TRBJ1-6,TRBV28,CASSLTPHNNSPLHF,TGTGCCAGCAGTCTGACGCCCCATAATAATTCACCCCTCCACTTT
TRBD1,-,TRBJ1-6,TRBV6-6,CASSYRDRDSPLHF,TGTGCCAGCAGTTACAGGGACAGGGATTCACCCCTCCACTTT
TRBD1,-,TRBJ1-4,TRBV19,CASSWGQGNDEKLFF,TGTGCCAGTAGTTGGGGACAGGGTAACGATGAAAAACTGTTTTTT
-,few,TRBJ2-1,TRBV7-2,CATNRGPRTRGDLWQFF,TGTGCCACTAATCGGGGCCCTCGGACCCGGGGCGATCTTTGGCAGTTCTTC
-,few,TRBJ1-6,TRBV5-4,CASSPESGDRSPLHF,TGTGCCAGCAGCCCCGAATCAGGGGACCGTTCACCCCTCCACTTT
-,few,TRBJ1-1,TRBV5-1,CASSPGQSLNTEAFF,TGCGCCAGCAGTCCAGGACAGAGCCTGAACACTGAAGCTTTCTTT
-,large,TRBJ1-4,TRBV7-9,CASSFDRTDEKLFF,TGTGCCAGCAGCTTCGACAGGACGGACGAAAAACTGTTTTTT
-,few,TRBJ2-7,TRBV7-2,CASSLTGRVNSYEQYF,TGTGCCAGCAGCTTAACCGGGCGCGTGAACTCCTACGAGCAGTACTTC
TRBD2,few,TRBJ2-1,TRBV12-3/TRBV12-4,CASSSLAGVGEQFF,TGTGCCAGCAGTTCGCTAGCGGGAGTGGGTGAGCAGTTCTTC
-,-,TRBJ1-5,TRBV5-1,CASSLDGRNQPQHF,TGCGCCAGCAGCTTGGACGGTCGCAATCAGCCCCAGCATTTT
TRBD2,few,TRBJ2-5,TRBV7-2,CASSLRWAGGPETQYF,TGTGCCAGCAGCTTGCGCTGGGCGGGAGGGCCGGAGACCCAGTACTTC
-,few,TRBJ2-1,TRBV5-1,CASSLASLHNEQFF,TGCGCCAGCAGCCTCGCCTCTCTGCACAATGAGCAGTTCTTC
TRBD1,large,TRBJ1-3,TRBV20-1,CSARRQGAGNTIYF,TGCAGTGCTCGAAGACAGGGTGCTGGAAACACCATATATTTT
TRBD2,large,TRBJ2-7,TRBV7-2,CASSLVASGSYEQYF,TGTGCCAGCAGCTTAGTGGCTAGCGGCTCCTACGAGCAGTACTTC